This T cell receptor (beta chain) was identified in a study of cytomegalovirus exposure and HLA in healthy donors. Study findings and constraints: From TCR beta sequences, most subjects' HLA-A and HLA-B alleles were reportedly predicted accurately. Reports indicated that the classifier achieved high specificity and sensitivity in diagnosing cytomegalovirus status.

This clone was observed a few times. What it recognizes is unknown. This CDR3 is built from 17 residues. V dropped 3 bases and J dropped 1; count of bases not matched to a gene: 11. In germline, CDR1 is SGDLS, CDR2 YYNGEE. The PCR employed 60 Vbeta primers together with 13 Jbeta primers. Clones were read by immunoSEQ multiplex PCR, and TCRdb kept only the in-frame ones, dropping some. This sample yields approximately 90,000 clones, of which roughly 8.2% are seen a single time; about 2.3% belongs to the top ten. The sequenced sample consisted of PBMCs. The chain couples TRBV9 to TRBJ2-5; TRBD1 matches at 8 bases. This TCR was sampled from a man aged 45-65 years in good health and CMV-seronegative. The CDR3 reads CASSDTLPGTGQETQYF. The CDR3 DNA reads as TGTGCCAGCAGCGATACTCTTCCCGGGACAGGCCAAGAGACCCAGTACTTC.